Listed here are 24 T cell receptor beta chains from one sample, sequenced in a study of T cells in Graves' hyperthyroidism and ophthalmopathy. Amplification of TCR beta CDR3 regions used RNA as the template. RT-PCR in the first round (using the HTBI primer set) targeted the TCR CDR3. TCRdb redid the calling of the multiplex PCR reads with MiXCR, one entry per CDR3 protein. The sample shows around 270,000 distinct CDR3 sequences, roughly 20% of them seen only once. The specimen sequenced was blood. All receptors derive from a man between 50 and 59 years old with Graves' ophthalmopathy.

With regard to this clonotype: A read error is possible here, since a much larger clone lies one base away. V is TRBV30 and J is TRBJ1-5, with 8 nucleotides matching TRBD1. The CDR3 extends over 13 amino acids. Germline lookup yields CDR1 GTSNPN and CDR2 SVGIG (reference sequence). This CDR3 reads CAWNAGGNQLQHF. The CDR3 nucleotides read TGTGCCTGGAATGCAGGGGGCAATCAGCTCCAGCATTTT.

Points on this clonotype: A read error is possible here, since a much larger clone lies one base away. This rearrangement joins TRBV30 to TRBJ1-1; D is unresolved. The CDR3 runs to 10 residues. Deletions cut 4 bases from V and 11 bases from J, with 11 bases between. CDR1 and CDR2 from the germline V gene are GTSNPN and SVGIG (reference sequence). CDR3 coding DNA: TGTGCCTGGATCGCAATATTGGCTTTCTTT. It codes for CAWIAILAFF. The full variable domain, rest sourced from reference TRBV30 and TRBJ1-1, is SQTIHQWPATLVQPVGSPLSLECTVEGTSNPNLYWYRQAAGRGLQLLFYSVGIGQISSEVPQNLSASRPQDRQFILSSKKLLLSDSGFYLCAWIAILAFFGQGTRLTVV.

This clonotype was detected many times. The genes are TRBV27 and TRBJ1-2, with D possibly matching TRBD1 (6 bases). Trimming took off 6 bases at V and 6 bases at J, with 20 bases between the two ends. Germline-derived CDR1 and CDR2 are MNHEY and SMNVEV (reference sequence). The CDR3 is 15 amino acids. Written as DNA, the CDR3 is TGTGCCAGCAGCCGGAACGGGGAAGGGGGGAATGGCTACACCTTC. Translating gives CASSRNGEGGNGYTF.

There are many counts of this clonotype. V gene TRBV11-3 combines with J gene TRBJ2-1, with TRBD1 identical over 7 bases. V was clipped by 4 bases and J by 5 bases; unmatched bases: 17. Germline CDR1 SGHNT, CDR2 YENEEA. CDR3 length: 18 residues. CDR3 sequence (DNA): TGTGCCAGCAGCTCACCAAGACAGGGCCTCGGGATTAACAATGAGCAGTTCTTC. Protein product: CASSSPRQGLGINNEQFF.

The J gene is TRBJ2-7, the V gene TRBV10-3; 10 bases agree with TRBD2. The germline gives CDR1 ENHRY, CDR2 SYGVKD. The CDR3 contains 15 residues. Losses at the gene ends were 2 bases for V and 4 bases for J; bases not matched to a gene: 5. CDR3 in DNA: TGTGCCATCAGTGAGGGGGTAGCGGGAGGTTACGAGCAGTACTTC. Encoded protein: CAISEGVAGGYEQYF.

The chain uses TRBV27 and TRBJ2-5, with D maybe TRBD2 (5 bases). The CDR3 contains 13 residues. V was trimmed by 6 bases and J by 3 bases, leaving 11 bases between them. From germline, CDR1 is MNHEY and CDR2 SMNVEV (reference sequence). The CDR3 DNA reads as TGTGCCAGCAGACCCTTCGGGGAAGAGACCCAGTACTTC. It codes for CASRPFGEETQYF.

The chain couples TRBV10-2 to TRBJ1-1; D not certain. Germline values: CDR1 WSHSY, CDR2 SAAADI. The CDR3 contains 16 residues. V was cut by 7 bases and J by 2 bases, with 20 bases left in between. The CDR3 region has the DNA TGCGCCAGCACGGAGACAACAGCCCGCCCCAACACTGAAGCTTTCTTT. It codes for CASTETTARPNTEAFF.

The table lists this clonotype with a few counts. V gene TRBV29-1 combines with J gene TRBJ1-5, with 9 bases aligning to TRBD1. The ends lost 5 bases at V and 2 bases at J; junction bases unmatched: 4. The CDR3 covers 14 residues. Germline V gene data show CDR1 as SQVTM and CDR2 as ANQGSEA. The CDR3 loop reads CSVLWTGGNQPQHF. The CDR3 DNA is TGCAGCGTTCTCTGGACAGGGGGCAATCAGCCCCAGCATTTT.

This clonotype has just one count. This may arise from a read error, as a much more abundant clone is one base away. The chain carries TRBV27 and TRBJ2-1, with D perhaps being TRBD1 or TRBD2 (5 bases each). This CDR3 region has 15 residues. Germline CDR1 and CDR2: MNHEY and SMNVEV (reference sequence). V lost 2 bases and J 5 bases, leaving 13 bases between the germline ends. The chain's CDR3 is CASSLRGTPDNEQFF. The DNA for the CDR3 is TGTGCCAGCAGTTTACGAGGGACCCCCGACAATGAGCAGTTCTTC.

This clonotype was picked up many times. This chain joins TRBV2 and TRBJ2-1, with 9 bases that match TRBD2. Germline V gene lookup returns CDR1 SNHLY and CDR2 FYNNEI. The V gene end was trimmed by 5 bases and the J gene end by 0 bases; junction bases not matched to a gene: 11. The CDR3 contains 18 residues. As DNA, the CDR3 is TGTGCCAGCAGTCGGACGGGGGTTAGCGGGAGCTCCTACAATGAGCAGTTCTTC. It yields the protein CASSRTGVSGSSYNEQFF.

There are a few counts of this clonotype. This chain connects TRBV5-1 to TRBJ2-7, with 13 positions matching TRBD2. CDR3 length: 15 amino acids. Losses at the gene ends were 7 bases for V and 4 bases for J; bases not matched to a gene: 8. Per the germline V gene, CDR1 is SGHRS and CDR2 is YFSETQ. The DNA of the CDR3 is TGCGCCAGCGGGGAGACTAGCGGGAGGCTATACGAGCAGTACTTC. This gives the protein CASGETSGRLYEQYF.

The sample holds many counts of this clonotype. The chain couples TRBV5-1 to TRBJ1-1, with TRBD1 matching over 7 bases. The CDR3 totals 14 residues. CDR1 and CDR2 from the germline V gene are SGHRS and YFSETQ. The trim removed 5 bases at V and 1 base at J, leaving 5 bases unmatched. In DNA form, the CDR3 reads TGCGCCAGCAGTCGGGACAGATGGAACACTGAAGCTTTCTTT. This encodes CASSRDRWNTEAFF.

The chain joins TRBV5-1 to TRBJ2-3; 9 bases are a match to TRBD1. The CDR3 is 16 residues long. V shed 4 bases, J shed 8 bases, and the junction held 14 bases outside the gene matches. CDR1 and CDR2 (germline): SGHRS, YFSETQ. CDR3 in DNA: TGCGCCAGCAGCATGACCGGGACAGGGATTTTGGGTACGCAGTATTTT. The encoded protein is CASSMTGTGILGTQYF.

For this clonotype: A much larger clone sits a single nucleotide away, making a read error possible. The chain couples TRBV20-1 to TRBJ1-1; no clear D gene. Germline assignment: CDR1 DFQATT and CDR2 SNEGSKA (reference sequence). The CDR3 sequence is 12 residues long. Trimming shortened V by 6 bases and J by 3 bases, and 11 bases separated the two germline ends. This CDR3 is CSAHDKDTEAFF. The CDR3 DNA is TGCAGTGCCCACGACAAGGACACTGAAGCTTTCTTT.

This clonotype was recorded at least ten times. V and J are TRBV20-1 and TRBJ2-3; D is ambiguous. This CDR3 is 11 amino acids long. V was trimmed by 0 bases and J by 7 bases, leaving 5 bases between them. Germline-derived CDR1 and CDR2 are DFQATT and SNEGSKA (reference sequence). CDR3 in DNA: TGCAGTGCTAGAGATTTATATACGCAGTATTTT. As protein: CSARDLYTQYF.

This clonotype has just a few counts. J is TRBJ2-7 and V is TRBV7-8, with D possibly called TRBD1 or TRBD2 (5 bases each). Per germline, CDR1 SGHVS and CDR2 FQNEAQ. The CDR3 sequence is 13 residues long. V dropped 2 bases and J dropped 7 bases, with 12 bases sitting between them. In DNA form, the CDR3 reads TGTGCCAGCAGCTTACTCCGAGGGGAAGAGCAGTACTTC. Its protein is CASSLLRGEEQYF.

This clonotype was picked up many times. The CDR3 region has the DNA TGTGCCAGCACGGTCCTCCCGAACGAGCAGTACTTC. Translated: CASTVLPNEQYF. V and J are TRBV28 and TRBJ2-7; D unclear. Trimming removed 7 bases from V and 5 bases from J, with 12 bases in between. This CDR3 is built from 12 residues. Germline V gives CDR1 MDHEN, CDR2 SYDVKM. The variable domain in full, completed from reference TRBV28 and TRBJ2-7, reads DVKVTQSSRYLVKRTGEKVFLECVQDMDHENMFWYRQDPGLGLRLIYFSYDVKMKEKGDIPEGYSVSREKKERFSLILESASTNQTSMYLCASTVLPNEQYFGPGTRLTVT.

There are many counts of this clonotype. V and J are TRBV20-1 and TRBJ2-7; D gene ambiguous. With 3 bases removed from V and 4 bases from J, the gap between germline ends came to 19 bases. The CDR3 sequence is 15 residues long. Germline CDR1 and CDR2: DFQATT and SNEGSKA (reference sequence). The CDR3 loop is CSASCRAPKFYEQYF. CDR3 DNA sequence: TGCAGTGCTAGTTGCCGGGCTCCAAAGTTTTACGAGCAGTACTTC.

CDR3: CASRPDSTSGANVLTF. The CDR3 DNA reads TGTGCCAGCAGGCCCGACAGTACCTCTGGGGCCAACGTCCTGACTTTC. The V and J genes are TRBV28 and TRBJ2-6, with TRBD1 as a possible D gene (5 bases). V shed 6 bases and J shed 0 bases, with 12 bases lying between them. The germline gives CDR1 MDHEN, CDR2 SYDVKM. There are 16 residues in the CDR3.

This clonotype appeared many times. The V and J genes are TRBV3-1 and TRBJ2-3, with D perhaps TRBD1 or TRBD2 (5 bases each). In germline, CDR1 is LGHDT, CDR2 YNNKEL (reference sequence). The ends were cut back, 0 bases at V and 1 base at J, with 8 bases in the middle. CDR3 length: 15 residues. The CDR3 loop is CASSQDQGRTDTQYF. Written as DNA, the CDR3 is TGTGCCAGCAGCCAAGATCAGGGACGCACAGATACGCAGTATTTT.

This clonotype was detected ten times or more. The V gene is TRBV2, the J gene TRBJ2-7; 9 bases agree with TRBD1. Germline loops: CDR1 SNHLY, CDR2 FYNNEI. After removal of 0 bases from V and 7 bases from J, the junction contained 7 bases not matched to a gene. This CDR3 region has 15 residues. CDR3 in amino acids: CASSEARTGVGEQYF. The CDR3 DNA follows: TGTGCCAGCAGTGAAGCGCGGACAGGGGTGGGGGAGCAGTACTTC.

A few counts support this clonotype. The genes are TRBV28 and TRBJ1-1; no firm D call. The CDR3 spans 15 residues. V was clipped by 1 base and J by 1 base, with 10 bases between them. Germline V gene data show CDR1 as MDHEN and CDR2 as SYDVKM. CDR3 sequence: CASSLSLGRNTEAFF. As DNA, the CDR3 is TGTGCCAGCAGTTTATCCCTAGGACGGAACACTGAAGCTTTCTTT.

This clonotype was counted a few times. The V and J genes are TRBV19 and TRBJ2-7, with TRBD1 as a possible D gene (8 bases). Germline-derived CDR1 and CDR2 are LNHDA and SQIVND (reference sequence). V gave up 7 bases and J gave up 7 bases, with 23 bases separating them. This CDR3 spans 15 amino acids. The CDR3 region has the DNA TGTGCCAGTACTTCCGGGGGGACAGGAGCCGGAGAGCAGTACTTC. Translated, it gives CASTSGGTGAGEQYF.

Many counts were recorded for this clonotype. The chain recombines TRBV11-2 with TRBJ2-7; TRBD2 might be the D (5 bases). Germline V lookup: CDR1 SGHAT, CDR2 FQNNGV. CDR3 length equals 17 residues. V dropped 0 bases and J dropped 6 bases, with 21 bases sitting between them. CDR3 residues: CASSLDLLGRRLVEQYF. CDR3 sequence (DNA): TGTGCCAGCAGCTTAGATCTGCTAGGGCGGAGGCTTGTCGAGCAGTACTTC.